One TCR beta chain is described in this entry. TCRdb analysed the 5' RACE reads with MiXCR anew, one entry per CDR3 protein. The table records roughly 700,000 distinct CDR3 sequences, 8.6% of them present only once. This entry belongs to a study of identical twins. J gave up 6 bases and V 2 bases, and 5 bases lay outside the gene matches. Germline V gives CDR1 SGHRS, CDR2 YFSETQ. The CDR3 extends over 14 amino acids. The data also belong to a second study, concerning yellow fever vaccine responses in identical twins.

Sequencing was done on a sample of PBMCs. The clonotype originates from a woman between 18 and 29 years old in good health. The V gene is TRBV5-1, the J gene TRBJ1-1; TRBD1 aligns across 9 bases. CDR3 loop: CASSLQGARAEAFF. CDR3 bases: TGCGCCAGCAGCTTACAGGGGGCAAGGGCTGAAGCTTTCTTT.